Sequencing of this TCR beta chain was carried out in a study of T cell repertoires in cytomegalovirus infection. Whole-study context: It can be stated that public TCR beta signatures indicated CMV infection as well as a matching HLA type.

Study-level results: It was HLA-C-restricted CMV-specific TCR beta clonotypes that dominated the response ex vivo. Summed frequency of public TCR beta families distinguished CMV carriers with the relevant HLA.

In regard to this clonotype: Its antigen is still unknown. At one of its ends the junction is not consistent with the germline gene, which may arise from a read error.

Germline loops: CDR1 MDHEN, CDR2 SYDVKM. The CDR3 is made up of 15 amino acids. Each CDR3 protein is one row after TCRdb ran MiXCR on the reads. The sample consists of some 680,000 distinct CDR3 sequences, approximately 40% of them appearing once. This sequence joins TRBV28 and TRBJ1-1, with 8 bases that match TRBD1. This TCR came from a human donor in good health (CMV status not recorded). Some clones in this sample may be carry-over from other donors' samples. The sample was PBMCs. CDR3 loop: CSSSQTGVFDTEAFF. CDR3 coding DNA: TGTTCCAGCAGTCAGACAGGGGTCTTCGACACTGAAGCTTTCTTT.